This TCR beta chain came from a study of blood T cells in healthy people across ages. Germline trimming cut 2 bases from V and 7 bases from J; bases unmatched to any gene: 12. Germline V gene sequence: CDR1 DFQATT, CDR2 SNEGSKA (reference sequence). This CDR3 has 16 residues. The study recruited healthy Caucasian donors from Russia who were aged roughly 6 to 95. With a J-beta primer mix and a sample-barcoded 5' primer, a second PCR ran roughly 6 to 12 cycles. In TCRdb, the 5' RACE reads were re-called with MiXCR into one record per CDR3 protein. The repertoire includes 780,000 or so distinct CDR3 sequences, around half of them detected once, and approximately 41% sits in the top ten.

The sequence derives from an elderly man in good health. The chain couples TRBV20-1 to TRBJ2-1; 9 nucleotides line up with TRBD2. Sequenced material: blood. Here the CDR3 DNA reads TGCAGTGCTAGAAAGGCGGGAGGGCCGATCCGGAATGAGCAGTTCTTC. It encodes CSARKAGGPIRNEQFF.